A single sample is the source of the 4 T cell receptor beta chains below, sequenced in a study of regulatory T cells in long-lasting Graves disease (dated by TCRdb to the early 2020s). The sample's time point label, in plain terms: newly diagnosed GD, antithyroid drugs for less than 3 months. For both TCR sequencing and RNA sequencing, RNA was extracted from PBMCs using TRIzol. Library prep was done by multiplex PCR. These reads were obtained on an Illumina HiSeq 4000. To build TCR beta libraries, CDR3 regions were amplified by Arm-PCR using iRepertoire HTBI primers. The public reads were reanalyzed by TCRdb: fastp trimming at Q25, MiXCR alignment, in-frame beta chains only. Identical CDR3 protein sequences are pooled into one entry, listed with their most common genes and DNA. In this sample the table shows roughly 380,000 distinct CDR3 sequences, around 15% of which occur a single time. In total, the top ten clones hold about a fifth of the sample.

The sequencing here drew on peripheral blood mononuclear cells (PBMCs), taken at new diagnosis, from a patient treated with antithyroid drugs. These receptors were taken from a female donor with Graves disease.

This clonotype was counted many times. The J gene is TRBJ2-1, the V gene TRBV20-1; 13 nucleotides line up with TRBD2. The ends lost 5 bases at V and 7 bases at J; junction bases unmatched: 8. Germline CDR1 DFQATT, CDR2 SNEGSKA (reference sequence). The CDR3 extends over 15 amino acids. For the CDR3, the DNA is TGCAGTGCTTTGAGGACTAGCGGGAGACGAAATGAGCAGTTCTTC. It translates to CSALRTSGRRNEQFF.

This clonotype has ten or more counts. The chain combines TRBV19 with TRBJ2-7, with 8 bases that match TRBD1. This CDR3 region has 14 residues. Trimming at V came to 3 bases and at J to 6 bases, leaving 7 bases not matched to a gene. From germline, CDR1 is LNHDA and CDR2 SQIVND (reference sequence). The CDR3 reads CASSMVAGGLEQYF. Written as DNA, the CDR3 is TGTGCCAGTAGTATGGTCGCAGGGGGCCTCGAGCAGTACTTC.

The chain is built from TRBV6-1 and TRBJ2-7; TRBD1 aligns across 9 bases. Germline V gene sequence: CDR1 MNHNS, CDR2 SASEGT. After removal of 6 bases from V and 3 bases from J, the junction contained 9 bases not matched to a gene. The CDR3 is 15 amino acids. The CDR3 nucleotides are TGTGCCAGCAGCCCAAGGGACAGGGCCCTCTACGAGCAGTACTTC. This encodes CASSPRDRALYEQYF.

To note about this clonotype: The junction departs from the called germline gene at one end, perhaps through a read error. This sequence joins TRBV9 and TRBJ2-2; 7 nucleotides line up with TRBD1. CDR1 is SGDLS, CDR2 YYNGEE, per germline. This CDR3 has 16 amino acids. The CDR3 region is CASGVAGTANTGELFF. In nucleotides, the CDR3 is TGTGCCAGCGGCGTAGCCGGGACAGCGAACACCGGGGAGCTGTTTTTT. The full variable domain, its missing parts supplied by reference TRBV9 and TRBJ2-2, is DSGVTQTPKHLITATGQRVTLRCSPRSGDLSVYWYQQSLDQGLQFLIQYYNGEERAKGNILERFSAQQFPDLHSELNLSSLELGDSALYFCASGVAGTANTGELFFGEGSRLTVL.